What follows are 32 T cell receptor beta chains derived from one specimen sequenced in a study of tumor and adjacent non-tumor tissue in lung cancer. This sample's RNA came from whole unsorted tissue. More than 3 cm separated this lung sample from the edge of the tumor. Three rounds of nested PCR, following a modified ARM-PCR protocol, produced the TCRbeta library. TCRdb re-called the multiplex PCR reads with MiXCR, one entry per CDR3 protein. In the table there are roughly 120,000 distinct CDR3 sequences, about 61% of which are singletons. The specimen was distant non-tumor lung tissue. All receptors derive from a man aged 60 to 75 with non-small cell lung cancer.

Turning to this clonotype: Germline and junction disagree at one end, which may indicate a read error. The chain links TRBV15 to TRBJ1-6, with TRBD1 identical over 7 bases. CDR1 and CDR2 from the germline V gene are LNHNV and YYDKDF (reference sequence). The length of the CDR3 is 15 residues. The CDR3 nucleotides are TGTGCCACCAGCAGCCGGGGACAGTATAATTCACCTCTCCACTTT. It translates to CATSSRGQYNSPLHF.

Regarding this clonotype: One base away lies a much larger clone, so this may be a sequencing read error. V gene TRBV7-8 combines with J gene TRBJ1-1; D is unclear. CDR3 size: 13 residues. Looked up from germline, CDR1 is SGHVS and CDR2 is FQNEAQ. CDR3 nucleotide sequence: TGTACCAGCAGCTTAGACTCGCCAGGTGAAGCTTTCTTT. Its protein is CTSSLDSPGEAFF.

A word on this clonotype: The junction departs from germline at one end; a sequencing error may be responsible. The chain has TRBV12-3 or TRBV12-4 and TRBJ2-7; possibly TRBD1 or TRBD2 for D (6 bases each). This CDR3 has 15 residues. The CDR3: CASNLRGLGSYERYF. The DNA for the CDR3 is TGTGCCAGCAACCTCCGGGGGCTTGGATCTTACGAGCGGTACTTC.

Only one count was recorded for this clonotype. This CDR3 fails to terminate in the conserved phenylalanine or tryptophan, so it likely reflects a read error. This rearrangement joins TRBV5-4 to TRBJ2-1; 10 bases fit TRBD2. The length of the CDR3 is 17 residues. The germline V gene has CDR1 SGHNT and CDR2 YYREEE (reference sequence). In DNA, the CDR3 is TGTCCCAGCAGCTTGGAAAGCGGGAGGGCCACCTACAATGAGCAGTTCTTA. This translates into CPSSLESGRATYNEQFL.

This sequence joins TRBV28 and TRBJ2-7; 7 bases are a match to TRBD2. There are 15 residues in the CDR3. V was pared by 4 bases and J by 6 bases, with 12 bases of the junction left unmatched. Looked up from germline, CDR1 is MDHEN and CDR2 is SYDVKM. CDR3 nucleotides: TGTGCCAGCAGTTGGTCAGGGAGGGGAGCCTGCGAGCAGTACTTC. It yields the protein CASSWSGRGACEQYF.

On this clonotype itself: Relative to the germline gene, one junction end is altered; a read error may explain this. The rearrangement uses TRBV12-3 or TRBV12-4 and TRBJ2-1; D gene ambiguous. This CDR3 is built from 16 residues. The DNA of the CDR3 is TGTGCCAGCAGTTTATATTCGGGTTTTGCGTCCAATGAGCGGTTCTTC. As protein: CASSLYSGFASNERFF.

Only a few counts were recorded for this clonotype. A read error is possible here, since a much larger clone lies one base away. The CDR3 nucleotides are TGTGCCAGCAGCTTATCACAGGCGACTTACTACGAGCAGTACTTC. This encodes CASSLSQATYYEQYF. The chain couples TRBV7-8 to TRBJ2-7; TRBD1 might be the D (5 bases). Trimming took off 2 bases at V and 3 bases at J, with 14 bases between the two ends. Germline lookup yields CDR1 SGHVS and CDR2 FQNEAQ. The CDR3 has 15 amino acids.

As for this clonotype: At one boundary the junction diverges from the germline segment, which might be a read error. This chain links TRBV5-4 with TRBJ2-7; D gene ambiguous. Germline V gene data show CDR1 as SGHNT and CDR2 as YYREEE (reference sequence). The CDR3 sequence is 15 residues long. Here the CDR3 reads CVSSTMTSGGYEQYF. The CDR3 DNA sequence: TGTGTCAGCAGCACTATGACAAGTGGTGGCTACGAGCAGTACTTC.

Concerning this clonotype itself: A junction end diverges from the germline sequence, so it may reflect a read error. V is TRBV6-5 and J is TRBJ1-1; perhaps TRBD1 as D (5 bases). This CDR3 comprises 15 residues. Germline V CDR1 and CDR2: MNHEY, SVGAGI. In DNA form, the CDR3 reads TGTGCCAGGAGTTACTCGTGGGACGAGGGCACTGAAGCTTTCTTT. This encodes CARSYSWDEGTEAFF.

This clonotype was seen a handful of times. The chain combines TRBV5-4 with TRBJ2-1; 8 bases match TRBD2. There are 17 residues in the CDR3. V shed 4 bases and J 7 bases; nucleotides not matched to a gene: 16. Germline CDR1 reads SGHNT; CDR2 reads YYREEE (reference sequence). The CDR3 bases are TGTGCCAGCAGCCTGGGGGCAGCGGGAGCTATAAGTAATGAGCAGTTCTTC. Translated, it gives CASSLGAAGAISNEQFF. Looking up the rest from reference TRBV5-4 and TRBJ2-1 gives the full variable domain: ETGVTQSPTHLIKTRGQQVTLRCSSQSGHNTVSWYQQALGQGPQFIFQYYREEENGRGNFPPRFSGLQFPNYSSELNVNALELDDSALYLCASSLGAAGAISNEQFFGPGTRLTVL.

This clonotype has ten or more counts. CDR3 residues: CSVEEEAMNTEAFF. DNA for the CDR3: TGCAGCGTTGAGGAGGAAGCCATGAACACTGAAGCTTTCTTT. V is TRBV29-1 and J is TRBJ1-1; D gene uncertain. Trimming removed 3 bases from V and 0 bases from J, with 11 bases in between. Per germline, CDR1 SQVTM and CDR2 ANQGSEA. There are 14 residues in the CDR3.

A word on this clonotype: Relative to the germline gene, one junction end is altered; a read error may explain this. This chain connects TRBV4-2 to TRBJ1-5; 7 bases align to TRBD1. The J call may be faulty, since TRBJ2-3 better matches the DNA end. The CDR3 contains 15 residues. Germline CDR1 and CDR2: LGHNA and YNFKEQ. CDR3: CAISANRGFNQPQYF. DNA for the CDR3: TGTGCCATCAGCGCTAACAGGGGATTTAATCAGCCCCAGTATTTT.

About this clonotype: The CDR3 does not end in the conserved phenylalanine or tryptophan, so this is likely a read error. The chain links TRBV20-1 to TRBJ1-1; 10 bases map to TRBD1. Germline V gene sequence: CDR1 DFQATT, CDR2 SNEGSKA (reference sequence). The CDR3 sequence is 16 residues long. The V and J ends lost 1 base and 6 bases, in that order; junction bases with no gene match: 11. The DNA of the CDR3 is TGCAGTGCTAGAGGGGGGGGGACAGGGGCCGACCCTGAAGCTTTCTAT. It codes for CSARGGGTGADPEAFY.

The genes are TRBV29-1 and TRBJ2-7; TRBD2 matches at 7 bases. The trim removed 8 bases at V and 5 bases at J, leaving 21 bases unmatched. Germline CDR1 is SQVTM and CDR2 is ANQGSEA. The CDR3 sequence is 16 residues long. CDR3 in amino acids: CSIVAMGVAGVDEQYF. DNA of the CDR3: TGCAGCATTGTCGCCATGGGTGTTGCGGGAGTCGACGAGCAGTACTTC.

As to this clonotype: One junction end disagrees with the germline gene, perhaps due to a read error. The V gene is TRBV29-1, the J gene TRBJ2-1; TRBD1 aligns across 7 bases. The CDR3 length is 14 residues. Germline V gene data show CDR1 as SQVTM and CDR2 as ANQGSEA. The CDR3 sequence: CSVEEGGSYNKQFF. In DNA, the CDR3 is TGCAGTGTTGAGGAAGGGGGCTCCTACAATAAGCAGTTCTTC.

Worth noting for this clonotype: A much larger clone sits a single nucleotide away, making a read error possible. The genes are TRBV5-4 and TRBJ1-1; D remains unclear. Trimming stripped 3 bases from V and 8 bases from J, with 11 bases between. This CDR3 has 12 residues. Per germline, CDR1 SGHNT and CDR2 YYREEE (reference sequence). The CDR3 coding sequence is TGTGCCAGCAGCTCCCCCGGGAGCGAAGCTTTCTTT. It encodes CASSSPGSEAFF.

As regards this clonotype: The CDR3 does not end in the conserved phenylalanine or tryptophan, so this is likely a read error. This chain uses TRBV6-5 with TRBJ2-7; no reliable D call. V was trimmed by 6 bases and J by 5 bases, leaving 14 bases between them. Germline V gene lookup returns CDR1 MNHEY and CDR2 SVGAGI. The CDR3 spans 13 residues. CDR3 sequence reads: CASRPGHTDEQYL. In DNA form, the CDR3 reads TGTGCCAGCAGGCCCGGGCACACTGACGAGCAGTACCTC.

To note about this clonotype: This may come from a read error, since a much larger clone is one base off. This chain connects TRBV7-8 to TRBJ2-7, with TRBD1 matching 10 bases. This CDR3 contains 15 residues. Germline CDR1 reads SGHVS; CDR2 reads FQNEAQ. The CDR3 loop reads CASNLAGTGEYEQYF. In DNA form, the CDR3 reads TGTGCCAGCAACTTAGCCGGGACAGGGGAGTACGAGCAGTACTTC. The variable domain in full, with the rest retrieved from reference TRBV7-8 and TRBJ2-7, is GAGVSQSPRYKVAKRGQDVALRCDPISGHVSLFWYQQALGQGPEFLTYFQNEAQLDKSGLPSDRFFAERPEGSVSTLKIQRTQQEDSAVYLCASNLAGTGEYEQYFGPGTRLTVT.

This clonotype appeared a few times. A single base separates this from a much larger clone, so it may be a read error. V is TRBV12-5 and J is TRBJ1-5; D not certain. The CDR3 is made up of 12 amino acids. Germline V gene sequence: CDR1 LGHNT, CDR2 FRNRAP. The chain's CDR3 is CASSLVEGPQHF. CDR3 bases: TGTGCTAGTAGTTTGGTAGAGGGGCCCCAGCATTTT.

The chain uses TRBV6-5 and TRBJ2-7; TRBD1 matches 9 bases. V was pared by 7 bases and J by 3 bases, with 7 bases of the junction left unmatched. Per germline, CDR1 MNHEY and CDR2 SVGAGI. The CDR3 is 14 residues long. CDR3 residues: CASIPTGGLYEQYF. CDR3 DNA: TGTGCCAGCATTCCAACAGGGGGCCTCTACGAGCAGTACTTC.

This chain joins TRBV11-1 and TRBJ2-1; D is perhaps TRBD2 (6 bases). The V gene lost 11 bases and the J gene lost 6 bases, with 23 bases spanning the gap. The germline gives CDR1 SGHAT, CDR2 FQDESV (reference sequence). The CDR3 has 15 residues. The CDR3 DNA reads TGTGCCTGTAGCGCAGACCGGGGGTGGGTCAATGAGCAGTTCTTC. It yields the protein CACSADRGWVNEQFF. Together with reference TRBV11-1 and TRBJ2-1, the CDR3 gives the full variable domain: EAEVAQSPRYKITEKSQAVAFWCDPISGHATLYWYRQILGQGPELLVQFQDESVVDDSQLPKDRFSAERLKGVDSTLKIQPAELGDSAMYLCACSADRGWVNEQFFGPGTRLTVL.

A word on this clonotype: The CDR3 ends on some other residue instead of the conserved phenylalanine or tryptophan, so this is likely a read error. The rearrangement joins TRBV12-3 or TRBV12-4 to TRBJ2-3, with 9 positions matching TRBD2. The CDR3 is made up of 15 amino acids. The CDR3 sequence is CVSTRASGGSDTQYY. The CDR3 region has the DNA TGTGTCAGCACCCGGGCGAGCGGGGGGTCAGATACGCAGTATTAT.

Concerning this clonotype: A much larger clone differs from this one at a single base, so this may be a read error. This chain uses TRBV20-1 with TRBJ2-5, with 9 nucleotides matching TRBD2. The germline V gene has CDR1 DFQATT and CDR2 SNEGSKA (reference sequence). The CDR3 totals 14 residues. CDR3 nucleotides: TGCAGTGTTAGACTCAGCGGGGGGCGGGAGACCCAGTACTTC. Amino acids: CSVRLSGGRETQYF.

A note on this clonotype: One base away lies a much larger clone, so this may be a sequencing read error. This chain uses TRBV5-1 with TRBJ2-2; 8 positions agree with TRBD2. The CDR3 consists of 17 residues. V was pared by 2 bases and J by 1 base, with 7 bases of the junction left unmatched. Germline CDR1 is SGHRS and CDR2 is YFSETQ. The CDR3 region is CASSFAGGGLNTGELFF. The CDR3 coding sequence is TGCGCCAGCAGCTTCGCTGGCGGGGGGCTGAACACCGGGGAGCTGTTTTTT.

Turning to this clonotype: A junction boundary mismatches the germline segment, possibly from a read error. This sequence joins TRBV6-1 and TRBJ1-1; 9 positions match TRBD1. The germline CDR1 and CDR2 sequences are MNHNS and SASEGT. The CDR3 loop spans 13 amino acids. The CDR3 protein is CAISGQGNTKAFF. The CDR3 nucleotides read TGTGCCATCAGTGGACAGGGGAACACTAAAGCTTTCTTT.

Comment on this clonotype: It is likely a read error, because the conserved phenylalanine at the end of the CDR3 is missing. The chain uses TRBV5-6 and TRBJ1-1, with D unclear. This CDR3 has 15 amino acids. The germline CDR1 and CDR2 sequences are SGHDT and YYEEEE. The CDR3 sequence is CASSSRGGLNTEAFL. Written as DNA, the CDR3 is TGTGCCAGTAGCTCCCGAGGAGGGTTGAACACTGAAGCTTTCCTT.

Regarding this clonotype: A much larger clone lies a single base off, so this may be a read error. This chain uses TRBV5-4 with TRBJ1-1; TRBD1 might be the D (5 bases). In germline, CDR1 is SGHNT, CDR2 YYREEE (reference sequence). CDR3 length: 13 residues. The CDR3 region is CASSWGGSTEVFF. The DNA of the CDR3 is TGTGCCAGCAGCTGGGGGGGGTCCACTGAAGTTTTCTTT. Full variable domain (outside the CDR3, taken from reference TRBV5-4 and TRBJ1-1): ETGVTQSPTHLIKTRGQQVTLRCSSQSGHNTVSWYQQALGQGPQFIFQYYREEENGRGNFPPRFSGLQFPNYSSELNVNALELDDSALYLCASSWGGSTEVFFGQGTRLTVV.

Remarks on this clonotype: The CDR3 ends on some other residue instead of the conserved phenylalanine or tryptophan, so this is likely a read error. The DNA is omitted, as the CDR3 cannot be located on it reliably, and the CDR3 follows TCRdb's listing. The J gene is TRBJ2-7, the V gene TRBV12-3 or TRBV12-4. 12 amino acids form the CDR3, both terminal residues included. This chain's CDR3 is CARSLDLTVWYL.

Concerning this clonotype: A much larger clone lies a single base off, so this may be a read error. This rearrangement joins TRBV5-1 to TRBJ1-3; D gene unclear. The CDR3 contains 15 residues. In germline, CDR1 is SGHRS, CDR2 YFSETQ. CDR3 sequence: CAGSLDQVWGNTIYF. The CDR3 DNA reads TGCGCCGGCAGCTTGGATCAGGTCTGGGGAAACACCATATATTTT.

In this sample, this clonotype turned up many times. The J gene is TRBJ2-3, the V gene TRBV4-2; 7 bases are shared with TRBD2. With V trimmed by 3 bases and J by 2 bases, 8 bases remained unmatched. Germline values: CDR1 LGHNA, CDR2 YNFKEQ. The CDR3 runs 16 residues. This CDR3 is CASSQALAIDTDTQYF. CDR3 nucleotide sequence: TGTGCCAGCAGCCAGGCACTAGCGATCGACACAGATACGCAGTATTTT.

The V and J genes are TRBV6-1 and TRBJ1-1; weak D call: TRBD1 (6 bases). The CDR3 contains 13 residues. Trimming took off 9 bases at V and 0 bases at J, with 11 bases between the two ends. Looked up from germline, CDR1 is MNHNS and CDR2 is SASEGT. The CDR3, as DNA: TGTGCCAGGATGGGACACATGAACACTGAAGCTTTCTTT. It yields the protein CARMGHMNTEAFF.

On this clonotype itself: Germline is not matched at one junction end, which may reflect a read error. This chain joins TRBV29-1 and TRBJ1-2; no clear D. Per germline, CDR1 SQVTM and CDR2 ANQGSEA. The CDR3 length is 14 residues. This CDR3 reads CNVGTEQPRYGYTF. In DNA form, the CDR3 reads TGCAACGTTGGAACGGAACAGCCGAGATATGGCTACACCTTC.